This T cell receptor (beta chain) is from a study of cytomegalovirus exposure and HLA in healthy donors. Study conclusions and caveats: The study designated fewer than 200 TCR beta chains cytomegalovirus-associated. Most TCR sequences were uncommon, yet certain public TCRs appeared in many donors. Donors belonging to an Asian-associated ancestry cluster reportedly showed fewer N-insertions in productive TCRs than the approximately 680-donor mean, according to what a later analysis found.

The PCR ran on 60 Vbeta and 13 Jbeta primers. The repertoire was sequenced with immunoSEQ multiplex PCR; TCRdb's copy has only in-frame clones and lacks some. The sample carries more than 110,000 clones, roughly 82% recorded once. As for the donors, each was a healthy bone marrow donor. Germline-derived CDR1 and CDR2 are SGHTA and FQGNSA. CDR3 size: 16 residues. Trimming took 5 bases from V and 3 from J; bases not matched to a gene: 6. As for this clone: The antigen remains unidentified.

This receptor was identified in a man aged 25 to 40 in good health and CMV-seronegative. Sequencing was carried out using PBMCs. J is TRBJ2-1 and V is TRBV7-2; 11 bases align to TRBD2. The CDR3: CASSPAGTSGYNEQFF. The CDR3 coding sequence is TGTGCCAGCAGCCCAGCCGGGACTAGCGGCTACAATGAGCAGTTCTTC.